These T cell receptor beta chains were read from a single sample in a study of blood T cell repertoires in COVID-19. The data were produced by immunoSEQ multiplex PCR, yet TCRdb's version contains in-frame clones alone and is incomplete. The sample lists about 300,000 clones; 85% to 90% were seen once. Material for sequencing was peripheral blood. The receptor source for this set is a woman between 45 and 60 years old with COVID-19, enrolled during active disease. Both conserved end residues are part of each CDR3. The D gene is left open where the match is weak. The size field is filled for only some rows; it gives once, few, many or a size class.

>NA|NA|TRBJ2-1|TRBV6-1
CASSDGGTFYNEQFF
TGTGCCAGCAGTGACGGCGGGACCTTCTACAATGAGCAGTTCTTC
>TRBD2|NA|TRBJ2-2|TRBV11-2
CASSPSAGVRAGELFF
TGTGCCAGCAGCCCTAGTGCGGGGGTGAGGGCCGGGGAGCTGTTTTTT
>NA|NA|TRBJ1-5|TRBV19
CASSPPSTGRQPQHF
TGTGCCAGTAGCCCCCCCTCGACAGGTCGGCAGCCCCAGCATTTT
>TRBD2|NA|TRBJ2-1|TRBV20-1
CSASSHGRAEFF
TGCAGTGCTAGTTCCCACGGGAGGGCAGAGTTCTTC
>TRBD1|NA|TRBJ2-1|TRBV6-1
CASSEDRGSYNEQFF
TGTGCCAGCAGTGAGGACAGGGGCTCCTACAATGAGCAGTTCTTC
>NA|NA|TRBJ2-7|TRBV3-1/TRBV3-2
CASSQDTVPYEQYF
TGTGCCAGCAGCCAAGACACGGTTCCCTACGAGCAGTACTTC
>TRBD1|NA|TRBJ1-1|TRBV19
CASDDRDTEAFF
TGTGCCAGTGACGACAGGGACACTGAAGCTTTCTTT
>NA|NA|TRBJ1-1|TRBV6-5
CASSLTGPNTEAFF
TGTGCCAGCAGTCTCACAGGACCGAACACTGAAGCTTTCTTT
>NA|NA|TRBJ1-2|TRBV16
CASSQQGYGYTF
TGTGCCAGCAGCCAACAGGGTTATGGCTACACCTTC
>TRBD1|NA|TRBJ1-2|TRBV10-3
CANRAGGVGYTF
TGTGCCAACCGCGCAGGGGGCGTTGGCTACACCTTC
>TRBD1|NA|TRBJ2-2|TRBV15
CATSSLFRDREREGTGELFF
TGTGCCACCAGCAGTCTGTTCCGGGACAGGGAGCGCGAGGGCACCGGGGAGCTGTTTTTT
>TRBD2|NA|TRBJ2-1|TRBV7-3
CASSLRREGINEQFF
TGTGCCAGCAGCTTAAGGCGGGAGGGTATCAATGAGCAGTTCTTC
>NA|NA|TRBJ1-5|TRBV18
CASSLGHLSNQPQHF
TGTGCCAGCTCCCTGGGACACCTTAGCAATCAGCCCCAGCATTTT
>NA|NA|TRBJ1-2|TRBV6-2/TRBV6-3
CASSYLADYGYTF
TGTGCCAGCAGTTACCTGGCAGATTATGGCTACACCTTC
>NA|NA|TRBJ1-3|TRBV29-1
CSVVRGSGNTIYF
TGCAGCGTTGTCAGGGGCTCTGGAAACACCATATATTTT
>NA|NA|TRBJ1-5|TRBV27
CASSLGRAINQPQHF
TGTGCCAGCAGTTTAGGCAGGGCGATCAATCAGCCCCAGCATTTT
>NA|NA|TRBJ1-1|TRBV5-5
CASSLVHVNTEAFF
TGTGCCAGCAGCTTGGTCCATGTGAACACTGAAGCTTTCTTT
>NA|NA|TRBJ2-7|TRBV4-1
CASSPVGSGEQYF
TGCGCCAGCAGCCCTGTTGGATCGGGGGAGCAGTACTTC
>NA|NA|TRBJ2-6|TRBV5-4
CASSPGVDSGANVLTF
TGTGCCAGCAGCCCAGGGGTAGACTCTGGGGCCAACGTCCTGACTTTC
>TRBD1|NA|TRBJ2-7|TRBV11-2
CASSLRTGGVPYEQYF
TGTGCCAGCAGCCTAAGGACAGGGGGCGTCCCCTACGAGCAGTACTTC
>TRBD1|NA|TRBJ2-3|TRBV19
CASRKTGVDPDTQYF
TGTGCCAGTAGAAAGACAGGGGTGGATCCAGATACGCAGTATTTT
>NA|NA|TRBJ1-4|TRBV18
CASSPGMEPGEKLFF
TGTGCCAGCTCCCCTGGAATGGAGCCCGGGGAAAAACTGTTTTTT
>NA|NA|TRBJ1-1|TRBV29-1
CSVAVGALNTEAFF
TGCAGCGTCGCGGTTGGCGCACTGAACACTGAAGCTTTCTTT
>NA|NA|TRBJ1-5|TRBV12-2
CASRSYPGQHHVSVLNQPQHF
TGTGCAAGTCGCTCATACCCGGGACAGCACCACGTAAGCGTTCTCAATCAGCCCCAGCATTTT
>NA|NA|TRBJ2-6|TRBV19
CASRPGSGANVLTF
TGTGCCAGTAGGCCAGGCTCTGGGGCCAACGTCCTGACTTTC
>NA|NA|TRBJ2-3|TRBV27
CASNLFGESTDTQYF
TGTGCCAGCAACCTTTTCGGAGAAAGCACAGATACGCAGTATTTT
>NA|NA|TRBJ2-7|TRBV30
CAWGRQNLAYEQYF
TGTGCCTGGGGGCGGCAGAATCTCGCCTACGAGCAGTACTTC
>TRBD2|NA|TRBJ2-1|TRBV4-1
CASSPLSGIFSGSRYEQFF
TGCGCCAGCAGCCCTTTATCGGGAATATTTAGCGGGAGTAGGTATGAGCAGTTCTTC
>NA|NA|TRBJ2-3|TRBV6-6
CASSHADTQYF
TGTGCCAGCAGCCATGCAGATACGCAGTATTTT
>NA|NA|TRBJ2-5|TRBV5-8
CASSLGMAGIQETQYF
TGTGCCAGCAGCTTGGGGATGGCGGGGATACAAGAGACCCAGTACTTC
>NA|once|TRBJ1-2|TRBV15
CATSSTGPQGGYGYTF
TGTGCCACCAGCAGCACCGGGCCCCAGGGAGGCTATGGCTACACCTTC
>NA|NA|TRBJ1-5|TRBV13
CASSFGPGNQPQHF
TGTGCCAGCAGCTTCGGTCCGGGTAATCAGCCCCAGCATTTT
>NA|NA|TRBJ1-1|TRBV7-9
CASSFSPDRNTEAFF
TGTGCCAGCAGCTTTTCTCCGGACAGGAACACTGAAGCTTTCTTT
>TRBD2|NA|TRBJ2-2|TRBV7-3
CASSLRPWEGNTGELFF
TGTGCCAGCAGCTTACGGCCTTGGGAGGGGAACACCGGGGAGCTGTTTTTT
>NA|NA|TRBJ1-1|TRBV4-2
CASSQPRQVNTEAFF
TGTGCCAGCAGCCAACCCAGACAGGTGAACACTGAAGCTTTCTTT
>TRBD2|NA|TRBJ2-5|TRBV5-1
CASSQGLAGETQYF
TGCGCCAGCAGCCAAGGACTAGCGGGAGAGACCCAGTACTTC
>TRBD1|NA|TRBJ2-1|TRBV2
CASSETGTGMGDEQFF
TGTGCCAGCAGTGAAACCGGGACAGGGATGGGCGATGAGCAGTTCTTC
>NA|NA|TRBJ1-5|TRBV19
CASSVMAREPQHF
TGTGCCAGTAGTGTAATGGCCCGGGAGCCCCAGCATTTT
>NA|NA|TRBJ2-1|TRBV18
CASSPTPGSYNEQFF
TGTGCCAGCTCGCCGACCCCAGGATCCTACAATGAGCAGTTCTTC
>NA|once|TRBJ1-2|TRBV12-3/TRBV12-4
CASRTDRTYGYTF
TGTGCCAGCAGGACCGACAGAACATATGGCTACACCTTC
>TRBD1|NA|TRBJ1-2|TRBV7-9
CASSLSGQGARGYTF
TGTGCCAGCAGCTTAAGTGGTCAGGGGGCGCGGGGCTACACCTTC
>TRBD2|NA|TRBJ2-1|TRBV6-5
CASSRGTSGSNEQFF
TGTGCCAGCAGCCGCGGGACTAGCGGGAGTAATGAGCAGTTCTTC
>TRBD1|NA|TRBJ1-1|TRBV19
CACRDRGLSDTEAFF
TGTGCCTGCCGGGACAGGGGGCTGTCTGACACTGAAGCTTTCTTT
>NA|NA|TRBJ1-6|TRBV2
CASSEAYGSYNSPLHF
TGTGCCAGCAGTGAAGCGTACGGGTCCTATAATTCACCCCTCCACTTT
>TRBD2|NA|TRBJ2-3|TRBV7-9
CASSPKLAGVPTDTQYF
TGTGCCAGCAGCCCCAAACTAGCGGGAGTTCCGACAGATACGCAGTATTTT
>NA|NA|TRBJ2-7|TRBV6-5
CASSKGRSYEQYF
TGTGCCAGCTCTAAGGGGCGCTCCTACGAGCAGTACTTC
>NA|NA|TRBJ2-1|TRBV2
CASSAGTKRDEQFF
TGTGCCAGCAGTGCCGGGACCAAGCGGGATGAGCAGTTCTTC
>TRBD2|NA|TRBJ2-5|TRBV6-4
CASSDARRWGGVGEGGRETQYF
TGTGCCAGCAGTGACGCGCGACGGTGGGGGGGAGTGGGAGAAGGAGGGCGGGAGACCCAGTACTTC
>NA|NA|TRBJ1-2|TRBV13
CASSRGRNYGYTF
TGTGCCAGCAGCCGGGGGAGGAACTATGGCTACACCTTC